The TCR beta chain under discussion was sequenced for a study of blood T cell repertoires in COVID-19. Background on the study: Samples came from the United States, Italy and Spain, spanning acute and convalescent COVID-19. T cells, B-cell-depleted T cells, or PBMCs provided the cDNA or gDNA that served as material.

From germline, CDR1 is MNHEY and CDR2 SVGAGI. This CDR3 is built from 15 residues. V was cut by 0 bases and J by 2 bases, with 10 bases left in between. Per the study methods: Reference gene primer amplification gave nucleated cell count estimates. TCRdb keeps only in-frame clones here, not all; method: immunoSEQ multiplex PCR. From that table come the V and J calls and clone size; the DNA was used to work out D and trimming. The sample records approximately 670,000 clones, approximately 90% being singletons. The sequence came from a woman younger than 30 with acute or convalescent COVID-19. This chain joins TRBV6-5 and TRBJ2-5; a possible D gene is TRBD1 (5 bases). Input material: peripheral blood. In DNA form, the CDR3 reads TGTGCCAGCAGTTACTCGGGGCTAGAACAAGAGACCCAGTACTTC. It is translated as CASSYSGLEQETQYF.